The 12 T cell receptor beta chains reported below all come from one sample, sequenced in a study of cytomegalovirus exposure and HLA in healthy donors. PCR involved 60 Vbeta and 13 Jbeta primers. This table comes from immunoSEQ multiplex PCR, and its TCRdb copy is limited to in-frame clones, with some not included. The repertoire holds fewer than 100,000 clones, with 80% as singletons. Sequenced input: PBMCs. The receptors stem from a male donor in good health and CMV-seronegative.

The V and J genes are TRBV6-1 and TRBJ1-5; no clear D gene. The V gene lost 7 bases and the J gene lost 0 bases, with 13 bases spanning the gap. Per germline, CDR1 MNHNS and CDR2 SASEGT. CDR3 length: 15 amino acids. The CDR3 DNA follows: TGTGCCAGCACCCAAACAAGATATAGCAATCAGCCCCAGCATTTT. Residues: CASTQTRYSNQPQHF.

The chain combines TRBV6-6 with TRBJ1-2, with 11 positions matching TRBD1. Germline lookup yields CDR1 MNHNY and CDR2 SVGAGI (reference sequence). With 5 bases clipped from V and 8 bases from J, the junction kept 7 bases outside the gene matches. The CDR3 covers 14 residues. The CDR3 loop is CASSQDRGRLGYTF. The CDR3 region has the DNA TGTGCCAGCAGTCAGGACAGGGGGCGGCTGGGCTACACCTTC.

The chain joins TRBV18 to TRBJ1-1; tentative D call: TRBD1 (6 bases). The CDR3 is 14 amino acids. Looked up from germline, CDR1 is KGHSH and CDR2 is LQKENI. Trimming cost V 4 bases and J 1 base, with 10 bases left between them. CDR3 DNA: TGTGCCAGCTCACTACAGGGCGGGAACACTGAAGCTTTCTTT. Encoded protein: CASSLQGGNTEAFF.

The chain links TRBV9 to TRBJ2-7; D possibly corresponds to TRBD1 (5 bases). V was pared by 0 bases and J by 2 bases, with 21 bases between. The CDR3 has 18 residues. Germline CDR1 SGDLS, CDR2 YYNGEE. The CDR3 loop reads CASSVDQGLVLIAYEQYF. The CDR3 DNA reads as TGTGCCAGCAGCGTAGATCAGGGTTTAGTCCTAATTGCCTACGAGCAGTACTTC.

V is TRBV11-1 and J is TRBJ2-5; no reliable D call. V was pared by 8 bases and J by 3 bases, with 7 bases between. Germline assignment: CDR1 SGHAT and CDR2 FQDESV (reference sequence). The CDR3 extends over 11 amino acids. The DNA of the CDR3 is TGTGCCAGCCGAGTGGAAGAGACCCAGTACTTC. Residues: CASRVEETQYF.

This clone was observed a handful of times. The rearrangement links TRBV25-1 to TRBJ2-1; 7 positions agree with TRBD1. Unmatched junction bases numbered 6, after V lost 2 bases and J lost 11 bases. The V gene's germline CDR1 is MGHDK and CDR2 SYGVNS. The CDR3 loop spans 13 amino acids. The CDR3 DNA reads as TGTGCCAGCAGTGAACCGGGACAGCCGAAGCAGTTCTTC. This encodes CASSEPGQPKQFF.

The chain carries TRBV2 and TRBJ1-2, with D perhaps matching TRBD1 (6 bases). Per germline, CDR1 SNHLY and CDR2 FYNNEI. V dropped 3 bases and J dropped 0 bases, with 14 bases sitting between them. This CDR3 has 16 amino acids. CDR3 coding DNA: TGTGCCAGCAGTGATGGGACAAGGGCAACTAACTATGGCTACACCTTC. Amino acid sequence: CASSDGTRATNYGYTF.

The genes are TRBV19 and TRBJ1-1; D might be TRBD1 (5 bases). Deletions cut 3 bases from V and 3 bases from J, with 11 bases between. Germline CDR1 LNHDA, CDR2 SQIVND (reference sequence). CDR3 length: 14 amino acids. In nucleotides, the CDR3 is TGTGCCAGTAGTATCGGGGGGTGGGACACTGAAGCTTTCTTT. It specifies CASSIGGWDTEAFF. Full variable domain (missing parts from reference TRBV19 and TRBJ1-1): DGGITQSPKYLFRKEGQNVTLSCEQNLNHDAMYWYRQDPGQGLRLIYYSQIVNDFQKGDIAEGYSVSREKKESFPLTVTSAQKNPTAFYLCASSIGGWDTEAFFGQGTRLTVV.

The count of this clone is one. This rearrangement joins TRBV7-9 to TRBJ2-1; tentative D call: TRBD1 (6 bases). With 6 bases removed from V and 7 bases from J, the gap between germline ends came to 22 bases. CDR1 and CDR2 from the germline V gene are SEHNR and FQNEAQ (reference sequence). The CDR3 is made up of 16 amino acids. This chain's CDR3 is CASSYTGTSNGNEQFF. The CDR3 DNA follows: TGTGCCAGCAGTTACACTGGGACAAGTAATGGGAATGAGCAGTTCTTC.

The J gene is TRBJ1-2, the V gene TRBV5-1; D uncertain. This CDR3 has 13 amino acids. CDR1 is SGHRS and CDR2 is YFSETQ in the germline V gene. Between the trimmed V and J ends, which lost 4 bases and 1 base, there was a span of 8 bases. In DNA form, the CDR3 reads TGCGCCAGCAGCCTGGCGAGTAACTATGGCTACACCTTC. Translating it yields CASSLASNYGYTF.

V is TRBV7-2 and J is TRBJ1-1; maybe TRBD1 (6 bases). CDR1 and CDR2 from the germline V gene are SGHTA and FQGNSA. V was cut by 10 bases and J by 4 bases, with 16 bases left in between. The length of the CDR3 is 13 residues. DNA for the CDR3: TGTGCCACGACTCGGACAGCCGTCACTGAAGCTTTCTTT. Translating it yields CATTRTAVTEAFF. The full variable domain, in which reference TRBV7-2 and TRBJ1-1 provide the parts outside the CDR3, is GAGVSQSPSNKVTEKGKDVELRCDPISGHTALYWYRQSLGQGLEFLIYFQGNSAPDKSGLPSDRFSAERTGGSVSTLTIQRTQQEDSAVYLCATTRTAVTEAFFGQGTRLTVV.

The rearrangement uses TRBV6-6 and TRBJ1-5, with 7 nucleotides matching TRBD1. The CDR3 has 15 residues. The trim removed 4 bases at V and 3 bases at J, leaving 6 bases unmatched. Per the germline V gene, CDR1 is MNHNY and CDR2 is SVGAGI (reference sequence). The CDR3 coding sequence is TGTGCCAGCAGTTCCCGGGACAGTGACAATCAGCCCCAGCATTTT. Protein: CASSSRDSDNQPQHF.